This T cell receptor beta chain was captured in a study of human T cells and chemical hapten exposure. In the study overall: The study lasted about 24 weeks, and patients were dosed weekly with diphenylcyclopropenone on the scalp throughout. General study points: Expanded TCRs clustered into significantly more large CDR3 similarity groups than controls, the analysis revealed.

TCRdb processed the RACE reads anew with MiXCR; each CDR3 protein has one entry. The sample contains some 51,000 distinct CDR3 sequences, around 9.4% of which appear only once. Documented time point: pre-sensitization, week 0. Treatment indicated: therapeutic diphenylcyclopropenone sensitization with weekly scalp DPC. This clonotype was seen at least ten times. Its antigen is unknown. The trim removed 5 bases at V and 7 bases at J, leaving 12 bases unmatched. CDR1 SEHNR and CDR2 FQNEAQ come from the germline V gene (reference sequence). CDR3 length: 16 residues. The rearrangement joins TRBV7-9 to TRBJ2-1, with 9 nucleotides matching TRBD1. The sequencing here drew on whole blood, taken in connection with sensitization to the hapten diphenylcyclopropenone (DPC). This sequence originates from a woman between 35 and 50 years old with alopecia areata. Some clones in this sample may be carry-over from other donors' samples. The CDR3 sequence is CASSRLTGTGSNEQFF. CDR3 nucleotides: TGTGCCAGCAGCCGACTCACCGGGACAGGGTCAAATGAGCAGTTCTTC. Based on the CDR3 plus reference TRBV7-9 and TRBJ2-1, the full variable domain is DTGVSQNPRHKITKRGQNVTFRCDPISEHNRLYWYRQTLGQGPEFLTYFQNEAQLEKSRLLSDRFSAERPKGSFSTLEIQRTEQGDSAMYLCASSRLTGTGSNEQFFGPGTRLTVL.